This T cell receptor (beta chain) was sequenced in a study of T cell responses to AZD1222 COVID-19 vaccine. Study conclusions and caveats: A rise in Spike-specific TCR breadth and depth followed two AZD1222 doses.

A remark on this clone: The antigen is undetermined.

TCRdb's copy holds only in-frame clones and misses some; the assay was immunoSEQ multiplex PCR. The sample yields roughly 110,000 clones, around 92% seen once. With 6 bases clipped from V and 7 bases from J, the junction kept 9 bases outside the gene matches. Germline CDR1 is LGHNA and CDR2 is YSLEER. This CDR3 spans 15 amino acids. The starting material was peripheral blood, obtained on day 0 of AZD1222 vaccination. This clonotype originated in an adult in good health. The chain is built from TRBV4-3 and TRBJ2-1; 10 nucleotides line up with TRBD2. In DNA form, the CDR3 reads TGCGCCAGCAGTCTGACTAGCGGGTTCTTAAATGAGCAGTTCTTC. As protein: CASSLTSGFLNEQFF.